The 32 T cell receptor beta chains below all came from one sample that was sequenced in a study of blood T cell repertoires in COVID-19. Clones were sequenced by immunoSEQ multiplex PCR, and TCRdb holds only the in-frame ones, with some missing. The sample records about 140,000 clones, 88% being singletons. Sequenced material: peripheral blood. The receptors stem from a woman between 45 and 65 years old with acute or convalescent COVID-19.

This CDR3 reads CASSSGGAGASNTGELFF. CDR3 DNA sequence: TGTGCCAGCAGCTCTGGGGGAGCGGGGGCATCGAACACCGGGGAGCTGTTTTTT. The chain employs TRBV9 and TRBJ2-2; 8 nucleotides match TRBD2. V was clipped by 4 bases and J by 0 bases; unmatched bases: 11. The CDR3 has 18 residues. CDR1 and CDR2 from the germline V gene are SGDLS and YYNGEE.

The chain links TRBV5-4 to TRBJ2-5; the match to TRBD1 covers 7 bases. The CDR3 is 14 residues long. V lost 0 bases to trimming and J lost 2 bases; unmatched junction nucleotides: 1. The germline V gene has CDR1 SGHNT and CDR2 YYREEE (reference sequence). CDR3 bases: TGTGCCAGCAGCTTGGGGACAGGTCAAGAGACCCAGTACTTC. The encoded protein is CASSLGTGQETQYF.

V is TRBV7-3 and J is TRBJ2-2, with 11 bases lining up with TRBD2. The CDR3 is 14 residues long. The junction had 2 bases not matched to a gene; V was cut back by 8 bases and J by 3 bases. Germline values: CDR1 SGHTA, CDR2 FQGTGA. In DNA form, the CDR3 reads TGTGCCAGCCAGGGACTAGCGGACACCGGGGAGCTGTTTTTT. Translation: CASQGLADTGELFF.

V and J are TRBV11-3 and TRBJ2-1, with 9 bases identical to TRBD2. This CDR3 spans 13 amino acids. The junction had 2 bases not matched to a gene; V was cut back by 5 bases and J by 6 bases. CDR1 and CDR2 from the germline V gene are SGHNT and YENEEA. The CDR3, as DNA: TGTGCCAGCAGCGTGACTAGCGGCAATGAGCAGTTCTTC. This encodes CASSVTSGNEQFF.

The chain uses TRBV11-2 and TRBJ1-2; the D gene is possibly TRBD1 (6 bases). V lost 5 bases and J lost 1, with 14 bases in between. This CDR3 contains 15 residues. Germline lookup yields CDR1 SGHAT and CDR2 FQNNGV. The CDR3 region has the DNA TGTGCCAGCAGCCAGGCAGGGGCCCTTAACTATGGCTACACCTTC. This translates into CASSQAGALNYGYTF.

The chain uses TRBV5-1 and TRBJ1-1, with unresolved D. The germline V gene has CDR1 SGHRS and CDR2 YFSETQ. The CDR3 length is 14 residues. Trimming pared 0 bases from V and 4 bases from J, leaving 10 bases between. This chain's CDR3 is CASSLEWRTTEAFF. For the CDR3, the DNA is TGCGCCAGCAGCTTGGAATGGAGGACCACTGAAGCTTTCTTT.

This clone was observed a few times. This rearrangement joins TRBV11-1 to TRBJ1-1, with 8 bases matching TRBD1. The V and J ends lost 2 bases and 8 bases, in that order; junction bases with no gene match: 1. CDR3 length: 12 amino acids. Germline CDR1 and CDR2: SGHAT and FQDESV (reference sequence). Written as DNA, the CDR3 is TGTGCCAGCAGCTTACGGGACAGGGAAGCTTTCTTT. Protein: CASSLRDREAFF.

The V and J genes are TRBV18 and TRBJ1-1; D not certain. The ends were cut back, 2 bases at V and 0 bases at J, with 10 bases in the middle. The CDR3 has 15 amino acids. Germline V gene sequence: CDR1 KGHSH, CDR2 LQKENI. CDR3 sequence (DNA): TGTGCCAGCTCACCAGGGCTCGGAATGAACACTGAAGCTTTCTTT. This codes for CASSPGLGMNTEAFF.

This clone was recorded a few times. The chain has TRBV11-1 and TRBJ2-7; D gene unclear. The CDR3 runs to 14 residues. CDR1 is SGHAT and CDR2 is FQDESV in the germline V gene (reference sequence). Trimming pared 1 base from V and 4 bases from J, leaving 11 bases between. CDR3 residues: CASSLDHSQYEQYF. In DNA, the CDR3 is TGTGCCAGCAGCTTAGACCACAGCCAGTACGAGCAGTACTTC.

This clone showed up just a few times. This sequence joins TRBV18 and TRBJ2-3, with D tentatively TRBD2 (5 bases). Per germline, CDR1 KGHSH and CDR2 LQKENI. V was shortened by 2 bases and J by 2 bases, with 11 bases between the two germline ends. This CDR3 region has 15 residues. As DNA, the CDR3 is TGTGCCAGCTCACCATCCGGGGAACACACAGATACGCAGTATTTT. Amino acids: CASSPSGEHTDTQYF.

This sequence joins TRBV2 and TRBJ1-4; perhaps TRBD1 as D (6 bases). The CDR3 is 13 residues long. Germline loops: CDR1 SNHLY, CDR2 FYNNEI. Trimming removed 10 bases from V and 3 bases from J, with 12 bases in between. CDR3 DNA sequence: TGTGCCACCTCAGGGGACGCTAATGAAAAACTGTTTTTT. Translating it yields CATSGDANEKLFF. Full variable domain (missing parts from reference TRBV2 and TRBJ1-4): EPEVTQTPSHQVTQMGQEVILRCVPISNHLYFYWYRQILGQKVEFLVSFYNNEISEKSEIFDDQFSVERPDGSNFTLKIRSTKLEDSAMYFCATSGDANEKLFFGSGTQLSVL.

This clone was seen more than once but under ten times. This chain connects TRBV10-3 to TRBJ1-6; D is ambiguous. Germline V CDR1 and CDR2: ENHRY, SYGVKD. The CDR3 has 16 residues. The V end lost 2 bases, the J end lost 6 bases, and 14 bases lay between the germline ends. For the CDR3, the DNA is TGTGCCATCAGTGAGGGGCAGGTTGGCGCTAATTCACCCCTCCACTTT. Translating it yields CAISEGQVGANSPLHF.

This clone was observed a single time. V usage is TRBV9 and J usage is TRBJ1-2; D may be TRBD1 (5 bases). V was cut by 2 bases and J by 8 bases, with 13 bases left in between. Germline CDR1 SGDLS, CDR2 YYNGEE. The length of the CDR3 is 13 residues. The CDR3 spells CASSVQGYSGYTF. DNA for the CDR3: TGTGCCAGCAGCGTCCAGGGTTATAGCGGCTACACCTTC. Looking up the rest from reference TRBV9 and TRBJ1-2 gives the full variable domain: DSGVTQTPKHLITATGQRVTLRCSPRSGDLSVYWYQQSLDQGLQFLIQYYNGEERAKGNILERFSAQQFPDLHSELNLSSLELGDSALYFCASSVQGYSGYTFGSGTRLTVV.

The chain links TRBV19 to TRBJ2-1; 10 positions match TRBD2. CDR1 is LNHDA, CDR2 SQIVND, per germline (reference sequence). This CDR3 has 15 residues. V shed 4 bases, J shed 3 bases, and the junction held 3 bases outside the gene matches. CDR3 protein: CASSRASGGYNEQFF. The CDR3 coding sequence is TGTGCCAGTAGTAGGGCTAGCGGGGGCTACAATGAGCAGTTCTTC.

This sequence joins TRBV5-6 and TRBJ1-2; the match to TRBD1 covers 8 bases. With 0 bases clipped from V and 4 bases from J, the junction kept 5 bases outside the gene matches. CDR3 length: 15 residues. CDR1 is SGHDT, CDR2 YYEEEE, per germline. The CDR3 reads CASSLDRGVGYGYTF. The CDR3 bases are TGTGCCAGCAGCTTGGACAGGGGGGTGGGCTATGGCTACACCTTC.

The chain uses TRBV28 and TRBJ2-1, with 9 bases identical to TRBD1. The CDR3 has 15 residues. Germline CDR1 is MDHEN and CDR2 is SYDVKM. The trim removed 2 bases at V and 8 bases at J, leaving 7 bases unmatched. The CDR3 here is CASSLGDRVSDEQFF. CDR3 bases: TGTGCCAGCAGTTTAGGGGACAGGGTATCGGATGAGCAGTTCTTC.

The chain is built from TRBV2 and TRBJ2-2; the D is unclear. The CDR3 is 15 residues long. The germline V and J ends were trimmed by 7 bases and 0 bases, with 12 bases remaining between them. Germline loops: CDR1 SNHLY, CDR2 FYNNEI. CDR3: CASTLASANTGELFF. CDR3 DNA: TGTGCCAGCACACTGGCGAGCGCGAACACCGGGGAGCTGTTTTTT.

This rearrangement joins TRBV30 to TRBJ1-6, with D hard to call. Per the germline V gene, CDR1 is GTSNPN and CDR2 is SVGIG (reference sequence). This CDR3 is 15 amino acids long. The V and J ends lost 0 bases and 7 bases respectively, with 13 bases between them. The CDR3 sequence is CAWSVGVVRNSPLHF. The CDR3 coding sequence is TGTGCCTGGAGTGTAGGAGTAGTTCGGAATTCACCCCTCCACTTT.

The chain uses TRBV4-2 and TRBJ1-2, with 7 bases aligning to TRBD1. In germline, CDR1 is LGHNA, CDR2 YNFKEQ. Trimming at V came to 0 bases and at J to 0 bases, leaving 4 bases not matched to a gene. The CDR3 is made up of 16 amino acids. The CDR3 DNA reads TGTGCCAGCAGCCAAGATCTAGGGACAGCTAACTATGGCTACACCTTC. It specifies CASSQDLGTANYGYTF.

The V gene is TRBV11-1, the J gene TRBJ1-3; no clear D. The CDR3 has 13 residues. Germline CDR1 reads SGHAT; CDR2 reads FQDESV (reference sequence). V dropped 0 bases and J dropped 9 bases, with 9 bases sitting between them. Here the CDR3 reads CASSLATASTIYF. As DNA, the CDR3 is TGTGCCAGCAGCTTAGCAACTGCAAGCACCATATATTTT.

The V call is TRBV6-5, the J call TRBJ1-6; maybe TRBD1 (5 bases). The CDR3 has 15 amino acids. Germline assignment: CDR1 MNHEY and CDR2 SVGAGI. With 6 bases removed from V and 10 bases from J, the gap between germline ends came to 19 bases. DNA of the CDR3: TGTGCCAGCAGGGTAGGGGCAGAGTGGTGGTCACCCCTCCACTTT. Protein product: CASRVGAEWWSPLHF.

The V call is TRBV19, the J call TRBJ1-1; D gene uncertain. This CDR3 spans 11 amino acids. CDR1 is LNHDA, CDR2 SQIVND, per germline (reference sequence). Between the trimmed V and J ends, which lost 4 bases and 4 bases, there was a span of 4 bases. The CDR3 sequence is CASSTGTEAFF. The CDR3 coding sequence is TGTGCCAGTAGTACGGGCACTGAAGCTTTCTTT.

This chain joins TRBV10-3 and TRBJ1-4; 10 bases match TRBD1. Germline loops: CDR1 ENHRY, CDR2 SYGVKD. The ends lost 6 bases at V and 6 bases at J; junction bases unmatched: 1. This CDR3 spans 13 amino acids. The DNA for the CDR3 is TGTGCCATCAGGGGGACAGGGGATGAAAAACTGTTTTTT. It codes for CAIRGTGDEKLFF.

V usage is TRBV18 and J usage is TRBJ1-2; 7 nucleotides align to TRBD1. CDR3 length: 14 residues. Germline loops: CDR1 KGHSH, CDR2 LQKENI. J was trimmed by 9 bases and V by 3 bases; bases with no gene match: 10. The CDR3 DNA sequence: TGTGCCAGCTCACCGCCGGCAGGGGGATTTCGCTACACCTTC. It yields the protein CASSPPAGGFRYTF. The variable domain in full, with the rest retrieved from reference TRBV18 and TRBJ1-2, is NAGVMQNPRHLVRRRGQEARLRCSPMKGHSHVYWYRQLPEEGLKFMVYLQKENIIDESGMPKERFSAEFPKEGPSILRIQQVVRGDSAAYFCASSPPAGGFRYTFGSGTRLTVV.

V is TRBV25-1 and J is TRBJ1-1, with 9 bases identical to TRBD1. This CDR3 is built from 13 residues. Germline V gene data show CDR1 as MGHDK and CDR2 as SYGVNS. The V gene end was trimmed by 7 bases and the J gene end by 4 bases; junction bases not matched to a gene: 4. The CDR3 sequence: CASTPTGGTEAFF. CDR3 bases: TGTGCCAGCACTCCGACAGGGGGCACTGAAGCTTTCTTT.

A single count supports this clone. CDR3 protein: CASSLSGAGTGELFF. The CDR3 DNA reads TGTGCCAGCTCCCTGAGCGGGGCAGGCACCGGGGAGCTGTTTTTT. This chain joins TRBV2 and TRBJ2-2, with 7 bases that match TRBD2. This CDR3 spans 15 amino acids. Trimming cost V 8 bases and J 4 bases; bases outside gene matches: 10. From germline, CDR1 is SNHLY and CDR2 FYNNEI.

This clone was seen once. The chain employs TRBV27 and TRBJ2-1; D may be TRBD2 (5 bases). Trimming removed 6 bases at V and 0 bases at J, with 12 bases between. CDR3 size: 15 residues. Germline V gives CDR1 MNHEY, CDR2 SMNVEV (reference sequence). The CDR3 loop reads CASRRGPSSYNEQFF. The DNA for the CDR3 is TGTGCCAGCAGGCGAGGGCCGAGCTCCTACAATGAGCAGTTCTTC.

The J gene is TRBJ1-5, the V gene TRBV5-6, with 10 bases matching TRBD1. The J segment lost 6 bases and the V segment lost 4 bases, leaving 10 bases of the junction unmatched. Germline loops: CDR1 SGHDT, CDR2 YYEEEE. The CDR3 runs to 16 residues. This chain's CDR3 is CASSHGQGDLSQPQHF. For the CDR3, the DNA is TGTGCCAGCAGCCACGGACAGGGGGATCTCTCTCAGCCCCAGCATTTT.

V and J are TRBV4-2 and TRBJ1-2; tentative D call: TRBD1 (6 bases). Trimming took off 4 bases at V and 0 bases at J, with 15 bases between the two ends. This CDR3 has 16 residues. In germline, CDR1 is LGHNA, CDR2 YNFKEQ. The CDR3 sequence is CASSPQTGQSNYGYTF. CDR3 nucleotide sequence: TGTGCCAGCAGCCCCCAAACCGGACAGTCTAACTATGGCTACACCTTC.

V and J are TRBV19 and TRBJ2-5; D call uncertain. Per germline, CDR1 LNHDA and CDR2 SQIVND (reference sequence). This CDR3 has 12 residues. V dropped 6 bases and J dropped 5 bases, with 10 bases sitting between them. Here the CDR3 reads CASSRTEETQYF. CDR3 coding DNA: TGTGCCAGTAGCCGCACCGAGGAGACCCAGTACTTC.

The rearrangement links TRBV11-2 to TRBJ1-1; possible D gene TRBD1, 6 bases. The CDR3 length is 14 residues. Germline V gene sequence: CDR1 SGHAT, CDR2 FQNNGV. Trimming stripped 3 bases from V and 1 base from J, with 9 bases between. The CDR3 protein is CASSFWGPNTEAFF. The CDR3 DNA follows: TGTGCCAGCAGCTTTTGGGGGCCGAACACTGAAGCTTTCTTT.

This sequence joins TRBV27 and TRBJ1-1; TRBD1 matches 7 bases. Germline lookup yields CDR1 MNHEY and CDR2 SMNVEV (reference sequence). J lost 1 base, V lost 6 bases, and 5 bases had no gene match. This CDR3 contains 14 residues. The DNA of the CDR3 is TGTGCCAGCAGGCCAGGGGGAGGGAACACTGAAGCTTTCTTT. Translation: CASRPGGGNTEAFF.